There are many counts of the clone carrying this T cell receptor (beta chain). Its specificity is unknown. This sample was included in a study of T cell repertoires in cytomegalovirus infection. The overall study: Carrying CMV and the relevant HLA type showed in public TCR beta signatures.

Findings and caveats of the study: Using cumulative public TCR beta family frequency, the authors identified those who carried CMV together with the relevant HLA. It was HLA-C-restricted CMV-specific TCR beta clonotypes that dominated the response ex vivo.

V lost 2 bases and J lost 0, with 10 bases in between. This CDR3 contains 15 residues. Germline CDR1 reads SNHLY; CDR2 reads FYNNEI. TCRdb passed the reads through MiXCR, listing each CDR3 protein once. The table includes around 130,000 distinct CDR3 sequences, approximately 9.2% detected once. The rearrangement joins TRBV2 to TRBJ1-1, with D perhaps TRBD1 (6 bases). Sequenced: PBMCs. This TCR derives from a human donor in good health (CMV status not recorded). Some clones in this sample may be carry-over from other donors' samples. The CDR3 here is CASSEQAGVNTEAFF. In DNA, the CDR3 is TGTGCCAGCAGTGAACAGGCAGGGGTGAACACTGAAGCTTTCTTT.